Here is one T cell receptor beta chain with its context. What it binds is not known. This sample is part of a study of CD8+ T cells in alopecia areata. General study findings and limits: Normal scalp had lower clonality than lesional scalp, with alopecia totalis/universalis lesions showing this most strongly. Mouse data revealed clearer TCR sharing than patient data did, a gap possibly tied to HLA.

Extraction of RNA preceded its reverse transcription into cDNA, which served as the sequencing template. TCRdb keeps only in-frame clones here, not all; method: immunoSEQ multiplex PCR. The repertoire holds 90,000 to 120,000 clones, with almost 60% as singletons. The sequencing sample was made of CD8+ T cells sorted from blood. This sequence was found in a human donor in good health.

This CDR3 is CAWSVRGGNEQYF. The CDR3, as DNA: TGTGCCTGGAGTGTACGGGGGGGAAACGAGCAGTACTTC. V gene TRBV30 combines with J gene TRBJ2-7, with 8 bases identical to TRBD2. Germline V gene lookup returns CDR1 GTSNPN and CDR2 SVGIG (reference sequence). V dropped 0 bases and J dropped 5; count of bases not matched to a gene: 3. The CDR3 covers 13 residues.